These 9 T cell receptor beta chains share one sample of origin, sequenced in a study of control samples from healthy donors and cancer patients. Produced via immunoSEQ multiplex PCR; TCRdb's table is partial and in-frame only. The data show 100,000 or so clones, approximately 83% seen once. Sequenced input: blood. The origin of the receptors is a woman aged 45-65 years in good health.

Notes on this clone: This specimen includes other DNA sequences encoding the same CDR3. This chain links TRBV29-1 with TRBJ1-1; D ambiguous. The V gene lost 0 bases and the J gene lost 8 bases, with 10 bases spanning the gap. CDR3 size: 12 residues. CDR1 SQVTM and CDR2 ANQGSEA come from the germline V gene. CDR3: CSVEDSGTEAFF. As DNA, the CDR3 is TGCAGCGTTGAAGATTCTGGCACCGAAGCTTTCTTT.

In its sample, this clone was seen a few times. The chain is built from TRBV29-1 and TRBJ1-2; TRBD1 matches at 8 bases. The junction had 4 bases not matched to a gene; V was cut back by 2 bases and J by 8 bases. The CDR3 runs to 12 residues. Per the germline V gene, CDR1 is SQVTM and CDR2 is ANQGSEA. The chain's CDR3 is CSVEQGAGGYTF. DNA of the CDR3: TGCAGCGTTGAACAGGGGGCGGGAGGCTACACCTTC.

V gene TRBV28 combines with J gene TRBJ1-5; 9 nucleotides line up with TRBD1. The CDR3 extends over 19 amino acids. V shed 2 bases and J 0 bases; nucleotides not matched to a gene: 11. The germline CDR1 and CDR2 sequences are MDHEN and SYDVKM. The CDR3 loop is CASSLPPGQGLYSNQPQHF. DNA of the CDR3: TGTGCCAGCAGTTTACCGCCGGGACAGGGCCTCTATAGCAATCAGCCCCAGCATTTT. Full variable domain (rest looked up from reference TRBV28 and TRBJ1-5): DVKVTQSSRYLVKRTGEKVFLECVQDMDHENMFWYRQDPGLGLRLIYFSYDVKMKEKGDIPEGYSVSREKKERFSLILESASTNQTSMYLCASSLPPGQGLYSNQPQHFGDGTRLSIL.

CDR3 residues: CATSAPGSPISGNTIYF. The CDR3 DNA reads TGTGCCACCAGTGCCCCAGGTAGTCCCATCTCTGGAAACACCATATATTTT. This rearrangement joins TRBV24-1 to TRBJ1-3; D ambiguous. The CDR3 contains 17 residues. The V and J ends lost 5 bases and 0 bases respectively, with 16 bases between them. Germline values: CDR1 KGHDR, CDR2 SFDVKD.

Only a few counts were recorded for this clone. The V and J genes are TRBV6-6 and TRBJ1-5; a possible D gene is TRBD1 (5 bases). This CDR3 is built from 13 residues. The V and J ends lost 7 bases and 6 bases respectively, with 13 bases between them. The germline V gene encodes CDR1 MNHNY and CDR2 SVGAGI (reference sequence). The CDR3 DNA sequence: TGTGCCAGCATTCAGGGCTGGGGTCAGCCCCAGCATTTT. Translation gives CASIQGWGQPQHF.

With regard to this clone: A much larger clone differs from this one at a single base, so this may be a read error. Other nucleotide sequences in the sample specify the same CDR3. In nucleotides, the CDR3 is TGTGCCAGCAGCCAAGATCGGGGAAACACTGAAGCTTTCTTT. Its protein product is CASSQDRGNTEAFF. The V gene is TRBV4-2, the J gene TRBJ1-1; no definite D call. The ends were cut back, 0 bases at V and 2 bases at J, with 7 bases in the middle. The CDR3 spans 14 residues. The germline CDR1 and CDR2 sequences are LGHNA and YNFKEQ.

The gene calls are TRBV4-2 and TRBJ1-5, with D possibly matching TRBD1 (6 bases). In germline, CDR1 is LGHNA, CDR2 YNFKEQ. This CDR3 has 16 amino acids. V was clipped by 1 base and J by 1 base, with 11 bases between them. Here the CDR3 DNA reads TGTGCCAGCAGCCAAGGAAACAGGGCAAGCAATCAGCCCCAGCATTTT. Its translation is CASSQGNRASNQPQHF.

The rearrangement links TRBV11-3 to TRBJ2-7; TRBD1 might be the D (5 bases). V lost 4 bases to trimming and J lost 4 bases, with 11 bases between them. CDR3 length: 13 amino acids. Germline loops: CDR1 SGHNT, CDR2 YENEEA. Here the CDR3 DNA reads TGTGCCAGCAGCTCCCTCACAGGATACGAGCAGTACTTC. This sequence encodes CASSSLTGYEQYF. Full variable domain (rest looked up from reference TRBV11-3 and TRBJ2-7): EAGVVQSPRYKIIEKKQPVAFWCNPISGHNTLYWYLQNLGQGPELLIRYENEEAVDDSQLPKDRFSAERLKGVDSTLKIQPAELGDSAVYLCASSSLTGYEQYFGPGTRLTVT.

The chain links TRBV5-6 to TRBJ2-6; TRBD1 matches 7 bases. Germline CDR1 reads SGHDT; CDR2 reads YYEEEE. The CDR3 is 17 residues long. J gave up 3 bases and V 3 bases, and 9 bases lay outside the gene matches. The CDR3 sequence: CASSSIADRVGANVLTF. The CDR3 DNA reads TGTGCCAGCAGCTCGATCGCCGACAGGGTTGGGGCCAACGTCCTGACTTTC.